This is a list of T cell receptor beta chains from one sample in a study of blood T cell repertoires in COVID-19. The protocol was immunoSEQ multiplex PCR, while the TCRdb copy is restricted to in-frame clones and leaves out a portion. This sample carries 250,000 or so clones, approximately 89% of them seen once, and the ten largest clones take roughly 5%. The specimen was peripheral blood. The source of these receptors is a woman aged 40 to 55 who had recovered from COVID-19. Each CDR3 is given with its conserved first and last residue. Each record gives: V gene, D gene, J gene, clone size, CDR3 DNA, CDR3 protein. D genes are given only for firm matches. Clone size is shown for a subset of rows, as once, few, many or a class of expanded clone.

>TRBV27|TRBD1|TRBJ2-7|.
TGTGCCACCTCGCCGACAGGGTTGTACGAGCAGTACTTC
CATSPTGLYEQYF
>TRBV19|TRBD2|TRBJ2-3|.
TGTGCCAGTAGTATAGGTACTAGCGGGAGTGAAGATACGCAGTATTTT
CASSIGTSGSEDTQYF
>TRBV6-2/TRBV6-3|.|TRBJ2-1|.
TGTGCCAGCAGTTACTCGAGTAGAAGTGAGCAGTTCTTC
CASSYSSRSEQFF
>TRBV28|.|TRBJ1-5|.
TGTGCCAGCTGGCAGGGAAAGGGTCAGCCCCAGCATTTT
CASWQGKGQPQHF
>TRBV6-1|.|TRBJ1-5|.
TGTGCCAGCAGTGAAGGAGGAGGGCAACATCAGCCCCAGCATTTT
CASSEGGGQHQPQHF
>TRBV28|.|TRBJ1-3|.
TGTGCCAGCAGTGATACTCCTTCTGGAAACACCATATATTTT
CASSDTPSGNTIYF
>TRBV24-1|TRBD1|TRBJ1-5|.
TGTGCCACCAGTGACTCGACAGGGCCAGGTCAGCCCCAGCATTTT
CATSDSTGPGQPQHF
>TRBV27|.|TRBJ1-2|.
TGTGCCAGCAGTTCCGGGAACAACTATGGCTACACCTTC
CASSSGNNYGYTF
>TRBV19|.|TRBJ2-7|.
TGTGCCAGTAGCCCCGGGACAGTAGGGGGGGAGCAGTACTTC
CASSPGTVGGEQYF
>TRBV18|TRBD1|TRBJ1-3|.
TGTGCCAGCTCACAGACCCCGGGAGGACAGGGGGCTCTTGGAAACACCATATATTTT
CASSQTPGGQGALGNTIYF
>TRBV2|TRBD1|TRBJ2-3|.
TGTGCCAGCAGTGTCCGACTGACAGGGAGCACAGATACGCCGTATTTT
CASSVRLTGSTDTPYF
>TRBV4-3|.|TRBJ1-2|.
TGCGCCAGCAGCCAAGATGGGCGAACAGATGGCTACACCTTC
CASSQDGRTDGYTF
>TRBV4-1|.|TRBJ1-1|.
TGCGCCAGCAGCCGGAACCAACAGGAAGCTTTCTTT
CASSRNQQEAFF
>TRBV20-1|.|TRBJ1-1|.
TGCAGTGCTAGAGCTGAGTCTGAAGCTTTCTTT
CSARAESEAFF
>TRBV9|.|TRBJ2-5|.
TGTGCCAGCAGCGTAGCTACGGGGAGGCAACTGGAGACCCAGTACTTC
CASSVATGRQLETQYF
>TRBV4-1|.|TRBJ2-2|.
TGCGCCAGCAGCCAAGGTCAATGGAACACCGGGGAGCTGTTTTTT
CASSQGQWNTGELFF
>TRBV4-3|.|TRBJ1-5|.
TGCGCCAGCAGCCAAGAAGCACAGACGAATCAGCCCCAGCATTTT
CASSQEAQTNQPQHF
>TRBV11-3|TRBD1|TRBJ2-1|.
TGTGCCAGCAGCCGAGCTGGGACAGGTGAGCAGTTCTTC
CASSRAGTGEQFF
>TRBV6-5|.|TRBJ1-2|.
TGTGCCAGCAGTTACTCGCAACAGCTTTTAAACTATGGCTACACCTTC
CASSYSQQLLNYGYTF
>TRBV30|.|TRBJ1-4|.
TGTGCCTGGACCACTCCCCGGACTGATGCAACTAATGAAAAACTGTTTTTT
CAWTTPRTDATNEKLFF
>TRBV5-5|TRBD1|TRBJ1-5|.
TGTGCCAGCAGTCCAGCCGGGACAGGGAACCAGCCCCAGCATTTT
CASSPAGTGNQPQHF
>TRBV30|.|TRBJ1-4|.
TGTGCCTGGAGTGTTATTCTATATGGAAAACTGTTTTTT
CAWSVILYGKLFF
>TRBV28|.|TRBJ1-1|.
TGTGCCAGCAGTCAAGACAGGCGCGGCACTGAAGCTTTCTTT
CASSQDRRGTEAFF
>TRBV7-2|TRBD2|TRBJ2-1|few
TGTGCCAGCAGCGGGCTAGCGGGAGGGCCGGGTGAGCAGTTCTTC
CASSGLAGGPGEQFF
>TRBV5-1|TRBD2|TRBJ2-3|.
TGCGCCAGCAGCTTCACTAGCGATTCAGATACGCAGTATTTT
CASSFTSDSDTQYF
>TRBV18|.|TRBJ1-2|.
TGTGCCAGCTCCCAGACTCTGGACAGATACTATGGCTACACCTTC
CASSQTLDRYYGYTF
>TRBV5-1|.|TRBJ2-5|.
TGCGCCAGCAGCTTGTCAGGGCTAGCGAACGGAGAGACCCAGTACTTC
CASSLSGLANGETQYF
>TRBV10-3|.|TRBJ1-1|once
TGTGCCATCAGTGAGTCGGGAGGGTTGAACACTGAAGCTTTCTTT
CAISESGGLNTEAFF
>TRBV28|TRBD1|TRBJ1-2|.
TGTGCCAGCAGTTTCCAAGACAGGGGTTCATATGGCTACACCTTC
CASSFQDRGSYGYTF
>TRBV28|.|TRBJ1-1|once
TGTGCCAGCAGTTTATTCCAAGCGAACACTGAAGCTTTCTTT
CASSLFQANTEAFF
>TRBV6-6|.|TRBJ1-1|.
TGTGCCAGCAACTACGCGGCTCCGACAGCTGAAGCTTTCTTT
CASNYAAPTAEAFF
>TRBV19|.|TRBJ1-1|.
TGTGCCAGTAGCGGGGGAGTGAACACTGAAGCTTTCTTT
CASSGGVNTEAFF
>TRBV10-3|.|TRBJ1-6|.
TGTGCCATCAGCCAAGAGGGTTCACCCCTCCACTTT
CAISQEGSPLHF
>TRBV30|.|TRBJ2-3|.
TGTGCCTGGAGTGTACTATCGACCACAGATACGCAGTATTTT
CAWSVLSTTDTQYF
>TRBV28|TRBD1|TRBJ2-1|.
TGTGCCAGCAGCTGGGACAGGAACAATGAGCAGTTCTTC
CASSWDRNNEQFF
>TRBV11-2|.|TRBJ1-2|once
TGTGCCAGCAGCTTAGGGGGCTTCGCCAACTATGGCTACACCTTC
CASSLGGFANYGYTF
>TRBV28|TRBD1|TRBJ1-5|once
TGTGCCAGCAGTCTCCTATCGACAGGGGGTATTAATCAGCCCCAGCATTTT
CASSLLSTGGINQPQHF
>TRBV15|TRBD2|TRBJ2-1|.
TGTGCCACCAGCAGAGTTTCGGCGGGAGCCCACAATGAGCAGTTCTTC
CATSRVSAGAHNEQFF
>TRBV9|.|TRBJ2-3|.
TGTGCCAGCAGCGTTAGGGGTCTCAAGGGTGATACGCAGTATTTT
CASSVRGLKGDTQYF
>TRBV7-3|TRBD1|TRBJ2-2|.
TGTGCCAGCAGCTTAACGGGACAGGGGGCGCGAACCGGGGAGCTGTTTTTT
CASSLTGQGARTGELFF
>TRBV11-3|.|TRBJ2-7|.
TGTGCCAGCAGCTCTGGCAGTGAGCAGTACTTC
CASSSGSEQYF
>TRBV30|TRBD2|TRBJ2-1|.
TGTGCCTTTACCGGGACTAGCGGGAAAGGCTCCTACAATGAGCAGTTCTTC
CAFTGTSGKGSYNEQFF
>TRBV7-3|TRBD2|TRBJ2-2|.
TGTGCCAGCGGCGCGGGGGCCGGGGAGCTGTTTTTT
CASGAGAGELFF
>TRBV30|TRBD1|TRBJ1-2|.
TGTGCCTGGAACCAACAGGGGTTCTATGGCTACACCTTC
CAWNQQGFYGYTF
>TRBV11-3|TRBD1|TRBJ1-3|.
TGTGCCAGCAGCCAAGGACAGGTCGGGGGAAACACCATATATTTT
CASSQGQVGGNTIYF
>TRBV27|.|TRBJ2-5|once
TGTGCCAGCAGTTTAGGGGGGACGGGAACCCAGTACTTC
CASSLGGTGTQYF
>TRBV25-1|.|TRBJ2-1|.
TGTGCCAGCAGTGGGGGGCTGGCGGCCGGTTTCTACAATGAGCAGTTCTTC
CASSGGLAAGFYNEQFF
>TRBV19|TRBD1|TRBJ1-5|.
TGTGCCAGTAGCCTAGACAGGGCTAGCAATCAGCCCCAGCATTTT
CASSLDRASNQPQHF
>TRBV3-1/TRBV3-2|.|TRBJ2-2|.
TGTGCCACCCGGAGTCGGGGGGCCACCGGGGAGCTGTTTTTT
CATRSRGATGELFF
>TRBV4-3|.|TRBJ1-6|.
TGCGCCAGCAGCCAAGAGGCCAGGGGTGCTTCACCCCTCCACTTT
CASSQEARGASPLHF
>TRBV2|TRBD2|TRBJ2-1|few
TGTGCCAGCAGTCCGAGCGGGGGGGACAATGAGCAGTTCTTC
CASSPSGGDNEQFF
>TRBV5-4|.|TRBJ1-4|.
TGTGCCAGCAGCTTTTCTGCAACTAATGAAAAACTGTTTTTT
CASSFSATNEKLFF
>TRBV10-1|.|TRBJ1-6|.
TGCGCCAGCAGTGAGGATAGACTTACAGGGCCCCTCCACTTT
CASSEDRLTGPLHF
>TRBV6-5|TRBD1|TRBJ2-1|.
TGTGCCAGCAGTCCCTTCGGACAGGGACTCGAGCAGTTCTTC
CASSPFGQGLEQFF
>TRBV10-3|.|TRBJ2-7|.
TGTGCCATCAGTGAACCTCCGAGGGTGGGAACAAGCTCCTACGAGCAGTACTTC
CAISEPPRVGTSSYEQYF
>TRBV29-1|.|TRBJ2-1|.
TGCGGCGCCCGGAGAGAACATGAGCAGTTCTTC
CGARREHEQFF
>TRBV5-1|.|TRBJ1-1|.
TGCGCCAGCAGCTTGGAATTAGTGGGGGCGAGCACTGAAGCTTTCTTT
CASSLELVGASTEAFF
>TRBV5-4|TRBD2|TRBJ2-1|once
TGTGCCAGCAGCAACGGACTAGCGGACTCCTACAATGAGCAGTTCTTC
CASSNGLADSYNEQFF
>TRBV18|.|TRBJ2-5|.
TGTGCCAGCTCACCAGGAGCCCAAGAGACCCAGTACTTC
CASSPGAQETQYF
>TRBV5-4|.|TRBJ2-3|.
TGTGCCAGCAGCTTGATTGCAGGTCGCACAGATACGCAGTATTTT
CASSLIAGRTDTQYF